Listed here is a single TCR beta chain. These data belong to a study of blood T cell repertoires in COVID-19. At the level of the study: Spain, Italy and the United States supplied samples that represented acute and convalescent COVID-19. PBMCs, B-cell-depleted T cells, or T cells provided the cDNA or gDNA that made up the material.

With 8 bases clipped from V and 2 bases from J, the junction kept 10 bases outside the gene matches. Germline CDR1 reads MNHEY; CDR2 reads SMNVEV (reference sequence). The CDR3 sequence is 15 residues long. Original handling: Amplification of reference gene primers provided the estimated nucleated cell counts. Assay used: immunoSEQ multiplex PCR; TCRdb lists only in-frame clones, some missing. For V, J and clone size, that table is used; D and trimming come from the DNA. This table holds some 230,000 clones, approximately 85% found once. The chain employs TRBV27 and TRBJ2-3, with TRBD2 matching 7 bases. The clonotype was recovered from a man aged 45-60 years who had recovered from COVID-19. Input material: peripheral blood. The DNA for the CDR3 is TGTGCCAGCCGCGAGCGGGGCCTTCACACAGATACGCAGTATTTT. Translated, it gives CASRERGLHTDTQYF.